This is a list of T cell receptor beta chains from one sample in a study of T-cell reconstitution after alpha-beta-depleted transplantation in children. TCRdb processed the PCR reads anew with MiXCR; each CDR3 protein has one entry. The sample lists about 180,000 distinct CDR3 sequences, 8.5% to 14% occurring once. This specimen was PBMCs, taken before TCRalphabeta/CD19-depleted stem cell transplant. These TCRs come from a boy aged 2 to 10 with acute myeloid leukemia, due to receive a stem cell transplant. CDR3s include the opening cysteine and the closing phenylalanine or tryptophan. Fields, in order: V gene, D gene, J gene, clone size, CDR3 DNA, CDR3 protein. The D gene is left open where the match is weak. Size is omitted from some rows. Given values are once, few, many or a class for expanded clones.

>TRBV5-6|TRBD1|TRBJ2-2|many
TGTGCCAGCAGCCCATCTACCACAGGGGGATCCACCGGGGAGCTGTTTTTT
CASSPSTTGGSTGELFF
>TRBV10-3|.|TRBJ2-5|few
TGTGCCATCAGCCCCGGGCTCCTGTGCAACCAAGAGACCCAGTACTTC
CAISPGLLCNQETQYF
>TRBV5-5|.|TRBJ1-5|many
TGTGCCAGCAGCTTAGAAGCCGGGGTGCGTCAGCAGCCCCAGCATTTT
CASSLEAGVRQQPQHF
>TRBV7-9|.|TRBJ1-2|many
TGTGCCAGCAGCTTACGGCCAGACTACTATGGCTACACCTTC
CASSLRPDYYGYTF
>TRBV5-6|TRBD1|TRBJ1-4|.
TGTGCCATCAGCTTGGGACAGGGCTTAAATGAAAAACTGTTTTTT
CAISLGQGLNEKLFF
>TRBV20-1|.|TRBJ2-5|many
TGCAGTGCTAGAGATCCCCGGCTAGCGTTGGAGACCCAGTACTTC
CSARDPRLALETQYF
>TRBV15|TRBD1|TRBJ1-5|many
TGTGCCACCAGCGGGACAGGGGTCAGACAGCCCCAGCATTTT
CATSGTGVRQPQHF
>TRBV5-1|.|TRBJ2-7|.
TGCGCCAGCAGCTCATCTATCGGGTCGTCCTACGAGCAGTACTTC
CASSSSIGSSYEQYF
>TRBV7-2|TRBD2|TRBJ2-5|many
TGTGCCAGCAGCTTAGGCGCTAGCGGGAGGGCACAGTACTTC
CASSLGASGRAQYF
>TRBV6-1|TRBD2|TRBJ2-1|many
TGTGCCAGCAGCCGAACGACTAGCGGGAGCTACAATGAGCAGTTCTTC
CASSRTTSGSYNEQFF
>TRBV7-2|.|TRBJ1-2|many
TGTGCCAGCAGCGCAAAGGGGTGGAGTGACTATGGCTACACCTTC
CASSAKGWSDYGYTF
>TRBV28|TRBD1|TRBJ2-1|many
TGTGCCAGCGGAACCGGGACAGAGAACAATGAGCAGTTCTTC
CASGTGTENNEQFF
>TRBV6-2/TRBV6-3|TRBD1|TRBJ1-1|few
TGTGCCAGCAGTTACTTGCAGGGGGGCACTGAAGCTTTCTTT
CASSYLQGGTEAFF
>TRBV20-1|TRBD1|TRBJ2-7|many
TGCAGTGCTATCGACGGACAGGGTAATGAGCAGTACTTC
CSAIDGQGNEQYF
>TRBV14|.|TRBJ2-5|many
TGTGCCAGCAGCCAATCGGAGGAGACCCAGTACTTC
CASSQSEETQYF
>TRBV7-9|TRBD2|TRBJ2-7|many
TGTGCCAGCAGCTCGGTAGCGGGAGGAGTCTACGAGCAGTACTTC
CASSSVAGGVYEQYF
>TRBV5-5|.|TRBJ2-3|many
TGTGCCAGCAGCTTGGAAAGCACAGATACGCAGTATTTT
CASSLESTDTQYF
>TRBV7-2|.|TRBJ2-7|many
TGTGCCAGCAGCCCCAGTCTGGCGGGGGCCCCCTACGAGCAGTACTTC
CASSPSLAGAPYEQYF
>TRBV7-2|.|TRBJ1-1|many
TGTGCCAGCAGCTCAAATCCGGGACCTATGACTGAAGCTTTCTTT
CASSSNPGPMTEAFF
>TRBV28|TRBD2|TRBJ2-2|many
TGTGCCAGCAGTTTAGTCCGGGAGGAGGACACCGGGGAGCTGTTTTTT
CASSLVREEDTGELFF
>TRBV3-1|TRBD2|TRBJ2-7|many
TGTGCCAGCAGCCAAGGCCCGGGACTAGCGGAGGAGCAGTACTTC
CASSQGPGLAEEQYF
>TRBV9|TRBD1|TRBJ1-4|many
TGTGCCAGCAGCGTAACGGGACAGAATGAAAAACTGTTTTTT
CASSVTGQNEKLFF
>TRBV5-1|.|TRBJ1-1|many
TGCGCCAGCAGCTTGGGAACTACGAAAAACGAAGCTTTCTTT
CASSLGTTKNEAFF
>TRBV20-1|TRBD1|TRBJ1-4|many
TGCAGTGCTAGACTGGACAGGGACGGTTATAAACTGTTTTTT
CSARLDRDGYKLFF
>TRBV30|.|TRBJ2-3|.
TGTGCCTGGAGTAGGGGGAGGAGGGATACGCAGTATTTT
CAWSRGRRDTQYF
>TRBV5-4|TRBD1|TRBJ2-2|many
TGTGCCAGCAGCCCCAGACAGGGGAACACCGGGGAGCTGTTTTTT
CASSPRQGNTGELFF
>TRBV6-2/TRBV6-3|.|TRBJ1-2|.
TGTGCCAGCTGCGAAGACCGAGAGCCTACTGGCTACACCTTC
CASCEDREPTGYTF
>TRBV15|TRBD1|TRBJ1-1|many
TGTGCCACCAGCAGAGATCGAGGACAGGGGAACACTGAAGCTTTCTTT
CATSRDRGQGNTEAFF
>TRBV20-1|.|TRBJ2-5|many
TGCAGTGCTTGGACTGGGGGCCCGGGGGAGACCCAGTACTTC
CSAWTGGPGETQYF
>TRBV12-3/TRBV12-4|TRBD1|TRBJ1-3|many
TGTGCCAGCAGTTTGGACAGGGTTAGTGGAAACACCATATATTTT
CASSLDRVSGNTIYF
>TRBV20-1|.|TRBJ2-3|.
TGCAGTGCCTACCGTTACCAAGGCACGCAGTATTTT
CSAYRYQGTQYF
>TRBV7-2|.|TRBJ2-3|many
TGTGCCAGCAGACCAAGGGGTGGTTCTTTCGGACAGAACTTTGTGTCGCATACGCAGTATTTT
CASRPRGGSFGQNFVSHTQYF
>TRBV20-1|.|TRBJ1-6|many
TGCAGTGCTGCCGAGAACAGCAATTCACCCCTCCACTTT
CSAAENSNSPLHF
>TRBV12-3/TRBV12-4|TRBD1|TRBJ2-4|.
TGTGCCAGCAGTACCGGGACAGGGGGAAACTTAGCCAAAAACATTCAGTACTTC
CASSTGTGGNLAKNIQYF
>TRBV12-3/TRBV12-4|.|TRBJ1-4|many
TGTGCCAGCAGTTGGGGGCCGGGCGGTGCAACTAATGAAAAACTGTTTTTT
CASSWGPGGATNEKLFF
>TRBV21-1|.|TRBJ1-1|many
TGTGCCAGCCGGGTCACAGGGATCACTGAAGCTTTCTTT
CASRVTGITEAFF
>TRBV27|.|TRBJ2-7|many
TGTGCCAGCAGTCAAAAGGGGGCCGGGGGCGAGCAGTACTTC
CASSQKGAGGEQYF
>TRBV6-2/TRBV6-3|TRBD2|TRBJ2-1|few
TGTGCCAGCACTCGAACTAGCGGGGTGACTCGGGAGCAGTTCTTC
CASTRTSGVTREQFF
>TRBV29-1|.|TRBJ2-5|many
TGCAGCGTCCCCCGGCAGGGTGCAGAGACCCAGTACTTC
CSVPRQGAETQYF
>TRBV20-1|TRBD1|TRBJ1-1|many
TGCAGTGCTAGAGTTCGGCAGGGGGGGACTGAAGCTTTCTTT
CSARVRQGGTEAFF
>TRBV12-3/TRBV12-4|.|TRBJ1-1|many
TGTGCCAGCAGTTTAGTTTTCGGGACTGAAGCTTTCTTT
CASSLVFGTEAFF
>TRBV15|TRBD2|TRBJ2-5|many
TGTGCCACCAGCAGCCCCGGGACTAGCGGGGTCCTCGGGACCCAGTACTTC
CATSSPGTSGVLGTQYF
>TRBV7-7|.|TRBJ2-3|many
TGTGCCAGCAGCAAAATACAGGGAGATACGCAGTATTTT
CASSKIQGDTQYF
>TRBV21-1|.|TRBJ2-5|many
TGTGCCGGAGATTCAGGGGCGACCCAGTACTTC
CAGDSGATQYF
>TRBV20-1|.|TRBJ1-4|many
TGCAGTGCTAAACCGGTTACGGGGCATAATGAAAAACTGTTTTTT
CSAKPVTGHNEKLFF